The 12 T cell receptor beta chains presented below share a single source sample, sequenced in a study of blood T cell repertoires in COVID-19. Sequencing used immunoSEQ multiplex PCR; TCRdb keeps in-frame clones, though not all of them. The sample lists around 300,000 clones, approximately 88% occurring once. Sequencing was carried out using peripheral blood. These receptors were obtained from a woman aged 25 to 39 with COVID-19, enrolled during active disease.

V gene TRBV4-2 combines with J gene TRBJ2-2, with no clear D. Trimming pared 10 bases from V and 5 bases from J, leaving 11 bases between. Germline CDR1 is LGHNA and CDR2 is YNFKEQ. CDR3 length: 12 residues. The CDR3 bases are TGTGCCACGGCGATGGAGACCGGGGAGCTGTTTTTT. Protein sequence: CATAMETGELFF.

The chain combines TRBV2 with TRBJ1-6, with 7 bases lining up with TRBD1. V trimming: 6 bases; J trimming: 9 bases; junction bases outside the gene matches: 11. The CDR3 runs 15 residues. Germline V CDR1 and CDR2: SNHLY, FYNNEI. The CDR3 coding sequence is TGTGCCAGCAGGCTTTATACAGGGGCGGGTTCACCCCTCCACTTT. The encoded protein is CASRLYTGAGSPLHF.

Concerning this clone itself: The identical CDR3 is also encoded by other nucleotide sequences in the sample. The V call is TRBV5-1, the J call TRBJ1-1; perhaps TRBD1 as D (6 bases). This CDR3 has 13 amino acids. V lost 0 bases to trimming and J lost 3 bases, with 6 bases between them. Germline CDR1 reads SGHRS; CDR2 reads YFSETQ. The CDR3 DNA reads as TGCGCCAGCAGCTTGGCAGGGGACACTGAAGCTTTCTTT. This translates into CASSLAGDTEAFF.

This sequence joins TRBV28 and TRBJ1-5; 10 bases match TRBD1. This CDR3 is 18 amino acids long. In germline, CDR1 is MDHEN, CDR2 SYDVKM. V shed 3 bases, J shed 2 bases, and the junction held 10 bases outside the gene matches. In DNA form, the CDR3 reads TGTGCCAGCAGTTTGAATTATCCCGGGACAGGGGGCAATCAGCCCCAGCATTTT. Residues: CASSLNYPGTGGNQPQHF.

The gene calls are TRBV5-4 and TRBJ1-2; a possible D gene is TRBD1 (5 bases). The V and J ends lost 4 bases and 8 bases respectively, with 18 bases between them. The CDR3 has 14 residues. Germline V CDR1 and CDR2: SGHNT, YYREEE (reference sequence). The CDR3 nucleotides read TGTGCCAGCAGCCCGGGAGGGGTCGATAGGGGCTACACCTTC. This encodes CASSPGGVDRGYTF.

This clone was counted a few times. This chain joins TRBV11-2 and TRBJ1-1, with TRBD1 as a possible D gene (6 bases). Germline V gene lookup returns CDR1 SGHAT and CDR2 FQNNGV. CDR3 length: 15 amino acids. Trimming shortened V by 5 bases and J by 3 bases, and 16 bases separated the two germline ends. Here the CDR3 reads CASSRMSGGHTEAFF. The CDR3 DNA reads TGTGCCAGCAGCCGAATGTCGGGGGGCCACACTGAAGCTTTCTTT.

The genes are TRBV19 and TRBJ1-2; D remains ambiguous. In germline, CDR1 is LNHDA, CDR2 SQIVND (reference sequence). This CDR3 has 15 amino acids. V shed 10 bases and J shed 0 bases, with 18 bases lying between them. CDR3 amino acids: CATLNVGEANYGYTF. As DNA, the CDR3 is TGTGCCACTCTCAACGTAGGAGAGGCTAACTATGGCTACACCTTC.

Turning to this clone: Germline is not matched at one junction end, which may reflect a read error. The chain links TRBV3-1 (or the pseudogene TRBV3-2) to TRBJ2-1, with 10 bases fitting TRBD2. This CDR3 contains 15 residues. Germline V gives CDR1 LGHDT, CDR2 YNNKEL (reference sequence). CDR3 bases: TGTGCCAGCAGACAAGCTAGCGGGGGTTTCAATGAGCAGTTCTTC. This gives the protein CASRQASGGFNEQFF.

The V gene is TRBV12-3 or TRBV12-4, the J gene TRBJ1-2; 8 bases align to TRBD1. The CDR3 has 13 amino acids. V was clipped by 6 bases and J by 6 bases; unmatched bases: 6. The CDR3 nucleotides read TGTGCCAGCAGCCTGACAGGGGCCCATGGCTACACCTTC. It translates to CASSLTGAHGYTF.

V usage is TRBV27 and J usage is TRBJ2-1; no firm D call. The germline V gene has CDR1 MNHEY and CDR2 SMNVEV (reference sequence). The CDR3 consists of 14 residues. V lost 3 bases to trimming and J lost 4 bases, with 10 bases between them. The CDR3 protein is CASSLPGPYNEQFF. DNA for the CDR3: TGTGCCAGCAGTTTGCCAGGCCCTTACAATGAGCAGTTCTTC.

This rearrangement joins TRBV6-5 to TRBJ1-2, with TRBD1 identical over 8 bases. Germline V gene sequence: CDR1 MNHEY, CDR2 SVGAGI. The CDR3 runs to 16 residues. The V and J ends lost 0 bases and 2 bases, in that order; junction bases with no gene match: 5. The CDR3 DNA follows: TGTGCCAGCAGTTACTCGAGGACAGGGCGGAACTATGGCTACACCTTC. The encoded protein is CASSYSRTGRNYGYTF.

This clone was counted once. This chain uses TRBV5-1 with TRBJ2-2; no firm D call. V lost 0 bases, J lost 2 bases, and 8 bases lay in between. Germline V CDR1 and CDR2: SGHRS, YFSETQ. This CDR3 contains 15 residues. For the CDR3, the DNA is TGCGCCAGCAGCTTGGTCCGTAAAAACACCGGGGAGCTGTTTTTT. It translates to CASSLVRKNTGELFF.